By share of the sample, the clone carrying this T cell receptor (beta chain) is medium-sized. TCRdb passed the 5' RACE reads through MiXCR, listing each CDR3 protein once. Of roughly 6,100 distinct CDR3 sequences listed, about an eighth are singletons. Noted time point: sample taken at primary tumor resection. Whole RNA, isolated from tumor, nontumor lung or frozen PBMC, was sequenced without prior sorting. The CDR3 extends over 14 amino acids. Germline CDR1 is KGHDR and CDR2 is SFDVKD. Trimming removed 5 bases from V and 2 bases from J, with 10 bases in between. The record originates from a study of spatial heterogeneity in lung cancer.

V and J are TRBV24-1 and TRBJ2-3; tentative D call: TRBD2 (5 bases). Sequences were derived from normal lung tissue next to the tumor, sampled at surgery. The origin of this receptor is a female donor with early-stage non-small cell lung cancer. CDR3 in amino acids: CATSGSELTDTQYF. The CDR3 DNA follows: TGTGCCACCAGTGGTAGCGAGCTCACAGATACGCAGTATTTT.